This TCR beta chain derives from a study of PD-L1 blockade in urothelial cancer (dated by TCRdb to the late 2010s). Regarding the research as a whole: Every patient began therapy in about 2014 and was given atezolizumab 1,200 mg intravenously every 3 weeks. Patients had an ECOG performance status of 0 or 1 and had received between 0 and 3 prior chemotherapy regimens. Pretreatment tumor samples, along with matched peripheral blood serially collected before and after atezolizumab treatment, were subjected to TCR sequencing. About 85% of the 29 patients were identified as males with urothelial cancer of bladder origin, and a prior smoking history was reported by 18 of 29 patients. Blood samples yielded a median of around 150,000 T cells and roughly 80,000 unique TCRs, with median clonality approximately 0.08. Somatic, immune and clinical correlates of response to PD-L1 blockade with atezolizumab in urothelial cancer were the focus of an exploratory multi-omic analysis. Pretreatment blood TCR-seq was available for twenty-nine patients, at least one posttreatment blood collection was obtained for around 25 patients, and tumor TCR-seq was available for around 25 patients. Durable clinical benefit was defined as progression-free survival longer than 6 months, and TCR features were also tested against progression-free and overall survival. Blood samples were analyzed at two time points: 3 weeks after treatment start (second dose) and 6 weeks after treatment start. Durable clinical benefit was achieved by nine patients but not by the remaining 20. In the same patients, whole exome sequencing and RNA sequencing of pretreatment tumors were performed in addition to TCR sequencing. The paper's findings and limits, for the study overall: At 3 weeks after the start of treatment, tumor-associated TCR clones in peripheral blood had expanded more in patients with durable benefit (n ≈ 23, p = 0.022). A pretreatment peripheral blood TCR clonality below the median was linked to improved progression-free and overall survival. Small sample size (n ≈ 30) and many exploratory analyses mean the results are intended to be hypothesis-generating.

Synthetic TCR analog templates were spiked into each PCR to estimate absolute template abundance from read counts. The immunoSEQ assay used bias-controlled V and J gene primers to amplify TCRbeta CDR3 regions from genomic DNA. Sequencing of rearranged TCRbeta segments was done at approximately 20X coverage. The original pipeline was this. Clustering was used to correct sequencing errors, and CDR3s were annotated against IMGT to assign V, D and J genes. Downstream analyses used only productive TCRbeta rearrangements, leaving out any out-of-frame or stop-codon sequences. Clonality was computed as one minus Shannon entropy normalized by the log of the number of unique productive sequences. Fisher's exact test with Benjamini-Hochberg correction, at a threshold of adjusted p below 0.01, was used to find clones that differed between time points or between blood and tumor. The table was pulled from immuneACCESS by TCRdb, which kept in-frame rearrangements only. Such tables lose some clones; where checked, under half of the loss comes from unresolved V genes, and the rest has no known cause. For V, J and clone size, that table is used; D and trimming come from the DNA. This sample gives about 32,000 clones in total; 75% to 90% of them show up just once. Of the sample, under 4.5% is held by the ten largest clones.

Turning to this clone: The clone's antigen remains unknown. No much larger clonotype is one base removed from it; base qualities were not supplied.

The cohort comprised around 31 patients with locally advanced or metastatic urothelial carcinoma treated at Memorial Sloan Kettering on a trial protocol. Peripheral blood mononuclear cells were collected pretreatment and during treatment, with between 1 and 8 total time points obtained per patient. The Qiagen DNeasy Blood extraction kit was used to purify genomic DNA from total PBMCs and from tumor samples. Collected pretreatment and during treatment, PBMCs were isolated and stored as previously described. From V the trimming removes 5 bases and from J it removes 3 bases, while the gene matches leave 4 bases of the junction unaccounted for. The germline V gene sets CDR1 to SGHTA and CDR2 to FQGNSA. Taken from cysteine to phenylalanine, the CDR3 has 14 residues. The sequence is cut down to CDR3 DNA, 42 bases in frame from base 1.

Sequences were derived from PBMCs, sampled around atezolizumab (anti-PD-L1) treatment. The chain couples TRBV7-2 to TRBJ1-5; 7 bases in between match TRBD1. The origin of this receptor is a man aged 45 to 65 with urothelial cancer. The CDR3 corresponds to CASSPGQANQPQHF. The sequence in DNA is TGTGCCAGCAGCCCTGGACAGGCCAATCAGCCCCAGCATTTT.